This T cell receptor (beta chain) was captured by sequencing in a study of shared clonotypes between healthy human individuals. Turning to this clone: Antigen unknown.

The donors were adults (healthy and HIV-negative) with no recent acute infections or vaccinations. CD4+ cells were split into CD45RA+ naive and CD45RA-negative memory subsets. Study observations and caveats: Against clonotypes common to all four donors, non-shared ones had lower generation probabilities. Sharing across four donors was seen in around 5% of naive CD4 clonotypes.

Libraries were prepared by immunoSEQ multiplex PCR; TCRdb keeps only in-frame clonotypes and omits some of them. The data show 850,000 to 1,100,000 clones, with 60% to 85% seen just once and 0.7% to 0.95% held by the top ten. CDR1 is SGHRS, CDR2 YFSETQ, per germline. V lost 0 bases to trimming and J lost 10 bases, with 19 bases between them. The CDR3 has 15 amino acids. This clonotype was obtained from a man younger than 35 in good health. Some clones in this sample may be carry-over from other donors' samples. Material: memory CD4+ T cells from PBMCs. Subset here: CD45RA-negative fraction. The rearrangement links TRBV5-1 to TRBJ1-1; D call uncertain. The CDR3 loop reads CASSLVRQTSEVAFF. In DNA, the CDR3 is TGCGCCAGCAGCTTGGTGCGGCAGACCAGTGAAGTAGCTTTCTTT.